The clone carrying this T cell receptor (beta chain) showed up many times. Its antigen is currently unknown. This sample is part of a study of CD8 T cells in ankylosing spondylitis. Study outcomes and limitations: It appeared that ankylosing spondylitis blood was characterized by a TCR beta motif of about 8 highly homologous variants. The study looked at matched synovial fluid samples from ankylosing spondylitis patients. Disease-linked clones were reported to be significantly enriched there.

The length of the CDR3 is 16 residues. Germline assignment: CDR1 SEHNR and CDR2 FQNEAQ (reference sequence). J lost 2 bases, V lost 5 bases, and 5 bases had no gene match. Library preparation for TCR beta used quantitative 5'-RACE with molecular barcodes. MiXCR, applied by TCRdb to the 5' RACE reads, yields one record per CDR3 protein. The table records about 160,000 distinct CDR3 sequences, around a tenth of them present only once. Sequencing was done on a sample of blood, either unsorted or a sorted T cell fraction (not recorded which). This TCR was recovered from a female donor with ankylosing spondylitis or in good health (not recorded which). V usage is TRBV7-9 and J usage is TRBJ2-7, with 14 nucleotides matching TRBD2. Here the CDR3 DNA reads TGTGCCAGCAGCCTGACTAGCGGGAGGGCGGCCTACGAGCAGTACTTC. Translated: CASSLTSGRAAYEQYF.